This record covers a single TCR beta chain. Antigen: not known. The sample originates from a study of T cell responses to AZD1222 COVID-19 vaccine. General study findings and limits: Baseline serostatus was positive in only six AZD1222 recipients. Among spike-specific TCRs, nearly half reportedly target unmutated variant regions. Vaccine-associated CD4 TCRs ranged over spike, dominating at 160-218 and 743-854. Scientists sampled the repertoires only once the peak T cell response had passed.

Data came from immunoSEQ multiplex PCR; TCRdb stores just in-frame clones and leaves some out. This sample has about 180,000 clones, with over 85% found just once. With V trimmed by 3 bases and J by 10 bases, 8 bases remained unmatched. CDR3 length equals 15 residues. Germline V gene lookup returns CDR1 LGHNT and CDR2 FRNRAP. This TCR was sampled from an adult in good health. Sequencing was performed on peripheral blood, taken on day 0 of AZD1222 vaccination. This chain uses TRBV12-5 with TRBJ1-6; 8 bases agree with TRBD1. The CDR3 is CASGFLQGVGSPLHF. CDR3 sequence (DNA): TGTGCTAGTGGTTTCCTACAGGGGGTAGGATCACCCCTCCACTTT.